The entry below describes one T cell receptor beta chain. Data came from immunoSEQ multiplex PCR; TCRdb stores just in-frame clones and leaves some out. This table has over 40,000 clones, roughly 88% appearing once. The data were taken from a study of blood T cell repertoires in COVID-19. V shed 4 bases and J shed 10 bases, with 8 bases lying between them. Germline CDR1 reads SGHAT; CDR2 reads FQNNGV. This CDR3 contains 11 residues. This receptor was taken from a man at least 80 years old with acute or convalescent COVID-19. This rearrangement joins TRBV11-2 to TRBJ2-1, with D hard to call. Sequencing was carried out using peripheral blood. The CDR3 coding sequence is TGTGCCAGCAGCTCGGTGAGCGAGCAGTTCTTC. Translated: CASSSVSEQFF.